This T cell receptor beta chain appears in the sequencing data of a study of regulatory T cells in long-lasting Graves disease. General study points: Gene preferences differed: TRBV28, TRBJ1-2, TRBJ2-5 in persistent cases.

CDR3 length: 15 residues. V lost 2 bases and J 4 bases, leaving 15 bases between the germline ends. Germline CDR1 reads SGHTA; CDR2 reads FQGNSA. This clonotype was counted many times. No antigen is known for it. In building TCR beta libraries, iRepertoire HTBI primers were used together with Arm-PCR of CDR3 regions. From the multiplex PCR reads, TCRdb called clonotypes with MiXCR, one entry per CDR3 protein. Found here are about 310,000 distinct CDR3 sequences, more than 20% of them singletons; the top ten hold approximately 60%. Indicated time point: persistent/refractory GD, antithyroid drugs over 5 years with positive TRAb. Generation of the TCR library employed RNA extracted from PBMCs.

The specimen comprised peripheral blood mononuclear cells (PBMCs), sampled when the disease was refractory, from a patient treated with antithyroid drugs. The receptor was isolated from a female donor with Graves disease. The gene calls are TRBV7-2 and TRBJ2-7, with a possible D match to TRBD1 (6 bases). This CDR3 is CASSLSMGQGYEQYF. The CDR3 DNA is TGTGCCAGCAGCTTAAGTATGGGGCAGGGGTACGAGCAGTACTTC.